These 25 T cell receptor beta chains came from one sample sequenced in a study of response to subunit inactivated influenza vaccine. MiXCR, run by TCRdb on the RT-PCR reads, gives a single entry per CDR3 protein. This sample carries about 520,000 distinct CDR3 sequences, roughly 9.8% of them seen once, and the ten largest clones take more than 10%. Here the sequenced sample was PBMCs from blood, taken 40 to 50 days after vaccination. All receptors derive from a man aged 50 to 59 who received an inactivated influenza vaccine.

This clonotype was seen a few times. V usage is TRBV6-2 or TRBV6-3 and J usage is TRBJ2-7, with D uncertain. The CDR3 has 12 amino acids. Trimming stripped 7 bases from V and 1 base from J, with 8 bases between. Germline CDR1 reads MNHEY; CDR2 reads SVGEGT. CDR3 loop: CASTAKSYEQYF. The CDR3 nucleotides read TGTGCCAGCACGGCCAAATCCTACGAGCAGTACTTC.

This clonotype has at least ten counts. The chain has TRBV5-1 and TRBJ2-1, with a tentative D call TRBD1 (5 bases). V was trimmed by 0 bases and J by 5 bases, leaving 9 bases between them. The CDR3 spans 14 residues. Germline V CDR1 and CDR2: SGHRS, YFSETQ. The CDR3 DNA is TGCGCCAGCAGCTTGGTACAGGATAACAATGAGCAGTTCTTC. Translation: CASSLVQDNNEQFF. The whole variable domain, remainder taken from reference TRBV5-1 and TRBJ2-1, is KAGVTQTPRYLIKTRGQQVTLSCSPISGHRSVSWYQQTPGQGLQFLFEYFSETQRNKGNFPGRFSGRQFSNSRSEMNVSTLELGDSALYLCASSLVQDNNEQFFGPGTRLTVL.

This clonotype turned up a few times. The chain carries TRBV28 and TRBJ1-1; D gene unclear. Trimming removed 3 bases from V and 5 bases from J, with 13 bases in between. Germline V gene lookup returns CDR1 MDHEN and CDR2 SYDVKM. CDR3 length: 14 residues. As DNA, the CDR3 is TGTGCCAGCAGTTTCTCTGGTAGGTGGACTGAAGCTTTCTTT. Translating it yields CASSFSGRWTEAFF. Based on the CDR3 plus reference TRBV28 and TRBJ1-1, the full variable domain is DVKVTQSSRYLVKRTGEKVFLECVQDMDHENMFWYRQDPGLGLRLIYFSYDVKMKEKGDIPEGYSVSREKKERFSLILESASTNQTSMYLCASSFSGRWTEAFFGQGTRLTVV.

This clonotype was seen more than once but under ten times. This chain joins TRBV12-3 or TRBV12-4 and TRBJ2-7, with D unresolved. The CDR3 runs to 14 residues. The V end lost 1 base, the J end lost 0 bases, and 7 bases lay between the germline ends. CDR3 region: CASSLEQLSYEQYF. CDR3 sequence (DNA): TGTGCCAGCAGTTTAGAGCAACTCTCCTACGAGCAGTACTTC.

The chain uses TRBV20-1 and TRBJ2-7; D unresolved. Germline V CDR1 and CDR2: DFQATT, SNEGSKA (reference sequence). The CDR3 has 12 residues. Trimming removed 5 bases at V and 6 bases at J, with 14 bases between. The CDR3 DNA follows: TGCAGTGCTCGACCAAGAAGTTCCGAGCAGTACTTC. Its protein is CSARPRSSEQYF.

This clonotype was seen a handful of times. The J gene is TRBJ2-5, the V gene TRBV9; 9 bases are a match to TRBD2. This CDR3 comprises 15 residues. The germline gives CDR1 SGDLS, CDR2 YYNGEE. V was pared by 0 bases and J by 5 bases, with 5 bases of the junction left unmatched. The CDR3 sequence is CASSVVGGRAETQYF. Written as DNA, the CDR3 is TGTGCCAGCAGCGTAGTAGGCGGGAGGGCGGAGACCCAGTACTTC.

This clonotype was seen more than once but under ten times. The gene calls are TRBV4-1 and TRBJ1-5; D not resolved. Deletions cut 1 base from V and 6 bases from J, with 7 bases between. This CDR3 is built from 13 residues. Germline values: CDR1 MGHRA, CDR2 YSYEKL. The CDR3 coding sequence is TGCGCCAGCAGCCAAGTATGGGTTCAGCCCCAGCATTTT. Its translation: CASSQVWVQPQHF.

The sample holds a few counts of this clonotype. The chain uses TRBV6-2 or TRBV6-3 and TRBJ2-5; 8 bases map to TRBD2. This CDR3 is built from 15 residues. Trimming at V came to 6 bases and at J to 4 bases, leaving 10 bases not matched to a gene. Looked up from germline, CDR1 is MNHEY and CDR2 is SVGEGT. CDR3 nucleotide sequence: TGTGCCAGCAGCCGAGGCCACGGGAGGGGAGAGACCCAGTACTTC. Its protein product is CASSRGHGRGETQYF.

This clonotype was counted ten times or more. The rearrangement links TRBV4-3 to TRBJ2-3, with 9 bases lining up with TRBD2. Germline V lookup: CDR1 LGHNA, CDR2 YSLEER. The CDR3 consists of 18 residues. The junction had 13 bases not matched to a gene; V was cut back by 5 bases and J by 1 base. The CDR3 protein is CASSATPGLAPRTDTQYF. In DNA, the CDR3 is TGCGCCAGCAGCGCGACACCGGGACTAGCTCCTCGCACAGATACGCAGTATTTT.

The table lists this clonotype with many counts. The V call is TRBV12-3 or TRBV12-4, the J call TRBJ2-2; 7 positions match TRBD2. The trim removed 7 bases at V and 3 bases at J, leaving 11 bases unmatched. This CDR3 spans 16 amino acids. In DNA form, the CDR3 reads TGTGCCAGCAATCGGGGAGGGCGCCCCGACACCGGGGAGCTGTTTTTT. This encodes CASNRGGRPDTGELFF.

This clonotype was found a few times. CDR3 sequence (DNA): TGTGCCAGCAGTTACGAGACAGGGGAAGGATTCAGGGATACGCAGTATTTT. It yields the protein CASSYETGEGFRDTQYF. The chain employs TRBV6-5 and TRBJ2-3; TRBD1 matches at 8 bases. This CDR3 is built from 17 residues. J lost 6 bases, V lost 2 bases, and 13 bases had no gene match. CDR1 is MNHEY, CDR2 SVGAGI, per germline.

The chain carries TRBV15 and TRBJ2-3, with 7 bases aligning to TRBD2. In germline, CDR1 is LNHNV, CDR2 YYDKDF (reference sequence). The ends lost 0 bases at V and 3 bases at J; junction bases unmatched: 18. The CDR3 length is 20 residues. The DNA of the CDR3 is TGTGCCACCAGCAGAGATCGGGTCGACGGTGCGGGAGACGGGACAGATACGCAGTATTTT. The encoded protein is CATSRDRVDGAGDGTDTQYF.

CDR3 in DNA: TGCAGTGCTAGAAACTACCGGGACGGACCCTCTGGGGCCAACGTCCTGACTTTC. It yields the protein CSARNYRDGPSGANVLTF. The chain combines TRBV20-1 with TRBJ2-6; perhaps D is TRBD1 or TRBD2 (5 bases each). From germline, CDR1 is DFQATT and CDR2 SNEGSKA (reference sequence). This CDR3 region has 18 residues. Between the trimmed V and J ends, which lost 2 bases and 0 bases, there was a span of 17 bases.

This clonotype was counted a few times. The chain links TRBV4-1 to TRBJ2-5, with unresolved D. V was shortened by 0 bases and J by 3 bases, with 11 bases between the two germline ends. The CDR3 contains 15 residues. Germline-derived CDR1 and CDR2 are MGHRA and YSYEKL. The CDR3 bases are TGCGCCAGCAGCCAAGATATCACATACAAAGAGACCCAGTACTTC. The encoded protein is CASSQDITYKETQYF.

This clonotype was recorded a few times. The V and J genes are TRBV15 and TRBJ2-2; tentative D call: TRBD2 (6 bases). Deletions cut 6 bases from V and 7 bases from J, with 15 bases between. Germline CDR1 and CDR2: LNHNV and YYDKDF (reference sequence). CDR3 length: 14 residues. DNA of the CDR3: TGTGCCACCAGAAACAGCGGGTTCCACGGGGAGCTGTTTTTT. It specifies CATRNSGFHGELFF.

The table lists this clonotype with a few counts. J is TRBJ2-1 and V is TRBV7-2; D perhaps matches TRBD1 (6 bases). V lost 5 bases and J 10 bases, leaving 15 bases between the germline ends. Germline CDR1 and CDR2: SGHTA and FQGNSA. The CDR3 loop spans 13 amino acids. The CDR3 nucleotides read TGTGCCAGCAGCATTTTACAGGGAAGGGAGCAGTTCTTC. Its protein product is CASSILQGREQFF.

At least ten counts were recorded for this clonotype. The CDR3 loop is CASSLTGGASGELFF. In nucleotides, the CDR3 is TGCGCCAGCAGCTTGACCGGGGGCGCATCCGGGGAGCTGTTTTTT. This chain connects TRBV5-1 to TRBJ2-2; D tentatively reads TRBD1 or TRBD2 (6 bases each). From germline, CDR1 is SGHRS and CDR2 YFSETQ. Deletions cut 1 base from V and 6 bases from J, with 13 bases between. CDR3 length: 15 amino acids.

In this sample, this clonotype turned up many times. This chain links TRBV20-1 with TRBJ2-5; tentatively, D is TRBD1 or TRBD2 (6 bases each). This CDR3 is built from 16 residues. V was trimmed by 6 bases and J by 2 bases, leaving 22 bases between them. Germline-derived CDR1 and CDR2 are DFQATT and SNEGSKA (reference sequence). The CDR3 nucleotides are TGCAGTGCCCCAGAGGTCTACGGAGGGGGTCAAGAGACCCAGTACTTC. It yields the protein CSAPEVYGGGQETQYF.

Here the CDR3 reads CASSQGDGGPRYEQYF. For the CDR3, the DNA is TGCGCCAGCAGCCAAGGAGATGGGGGGCCTCGTTACGAGCAGTACTTC. The V and J genes are TRBV4-1 and TRBJ2-7, with D perhaps matching TRBD1 or TRBD2 (6 bases each). The CDR3 has 16 amino acids. V was cut by 1 base and J by 4 bases, with 17 bases left in between. CDR1 and CDR2 (germline): MGHRA, YSYEKL.

The chain carries TRBV20-1 and TRBJ1-6; D might be TRBD1 (5 bases). Germline-derived CDR1 and CDR2 are DFQATT and SNEGSKA (reference sequence). Trimming cost V 1 base and J 5 bases, with 12 bases left between them. The CDR3 extends over 15 amino acids. CDR3: CSARGLQGNNSPLHF. The DNA for the CDR3 is TGCAGTGCTAGAGGTTTGCAGGGAAATAATTCACCCCTCCACTTT.

The V gene is TRBV25-1, the J gene TRBJ2-2; weak D call: TRBD1 (6 bases). V was shortened by 5 bases and J by 1 base, with 11 bases between the two germline ends. Germline CDR1 MGHDK, CDR2 SYGVNS. There are 15 residues in the CDR3. The CDR3 reads CASSSYRVNTGELFF. The DNA of the CDR3 is TGTGCCAGCAGTTCCTACAGGGTGAACACCGGGGAGCTGTTTTTT. Drawing the rest from reference TRBV25-1 and TRBJ2-2, the complete variable domain is EADIYQTPRYLVIGTGKKITLECSQTMGHDKMYWYQQDPGMELHLIHYSYGVNSTEKGDLSSESTVSRIRTEHFPLTLESARPSHTSQYLCASSSYRVNTGELFFGEGSRLTVL.

The rearrangement links TRBV29-1 to TRBJ2-2, with no clear D. Germline CDR1 reads SQVTM; CDR2 reads ANQGSEA. The CDR3 is 15 amino acids. V lost 4 bases, J lost 0 bases, and 12 bases lay in between. This CDR3 reads CSVGNRFSNTGELFF. The CDR3 DNA is TGCAGCGTTGGAAACAGATTTTCGAACACCGGGGAGCTGTTTTTT.

The chain carries TRBV7-9 and TRBJ2-7, with 7 bases lining up with TRBD2. The junction had 10 bases not matched to a gene; V was cut back by 5 bases and J by 6 bases. This CDR3 region has 14 residues. CDR1 is SEHNR and CDR2 is FQNEAQ in the germline V gene (reference sequence). The CDR3 coding sequence is TGTGCCAGCAGCCAAGGCGGGAGTAAGGGCGAGCAGTACTTC. It translates to CASSQGGSKGEQYF.

This clonotype has at least ten counts. The V gene is TRBV20-1, the J gene TRBJ2-3; D gene uncertain. The CDR3 consists of 15 residues. With 5 bases removed from V and 5 bases from J, the gap between germline ends came to 20 bases. The germline gives CDR1 DFQATT, CDR2 SNEGSKA (reference sequence). This CDR3 reads CSAAAGPRAVDTQYF. The CDR3 DNA reads TGCAGTGCTGCAGCCGGACCTAGAGCTGTAGATACGCAGTATTTT.

In this sample, this clonotype turned up a few times. V is TRBV11-1 and J is TRBJ2-6; possible D gene TRBD1, 7 bases. V gave up 5 bases and J gave up 2 bases, with 19 bases separating them. The germline gives CDR1 SGHAT, CDR2 FQDESV (reference sequence). CDR3 length: 18 residues. The DNA for the CDR3 is TGTGCCAGCAGCCAAGCAGGGGGGTTATTGGCTGGGGCCAACGTCCTGACTTTC. This translates into CASSQAGGLLAGANVLTF. Combining the CDR3 with reference TRBV11-1 and TRBJ2-6 gives the whole variable domain EAEVAQSPRYKITEKSQAVAFWCDPISGHATLYWYRQILGQGPELLVQFQDESVVDDSQLPKDRFSAERLKGVDSTLKIQPAELGDSAMYLCASSQAGGLLAGANVLTFGAGSRLTVL.